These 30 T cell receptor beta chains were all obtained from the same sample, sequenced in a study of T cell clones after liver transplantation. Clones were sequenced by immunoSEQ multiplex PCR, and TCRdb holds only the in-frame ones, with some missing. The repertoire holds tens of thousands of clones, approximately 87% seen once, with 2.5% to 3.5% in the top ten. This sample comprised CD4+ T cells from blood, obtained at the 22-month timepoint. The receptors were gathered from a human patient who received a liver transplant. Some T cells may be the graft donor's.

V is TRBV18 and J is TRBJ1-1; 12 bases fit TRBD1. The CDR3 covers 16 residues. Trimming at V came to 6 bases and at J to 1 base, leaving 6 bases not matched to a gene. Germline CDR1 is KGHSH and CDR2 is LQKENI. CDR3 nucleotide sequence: TGTGCCAGCTCGCCCGGGACAGGGGGCGGGAACACTGAAGCTTTCTTT. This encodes CASSPGTGGGNTEAFF.

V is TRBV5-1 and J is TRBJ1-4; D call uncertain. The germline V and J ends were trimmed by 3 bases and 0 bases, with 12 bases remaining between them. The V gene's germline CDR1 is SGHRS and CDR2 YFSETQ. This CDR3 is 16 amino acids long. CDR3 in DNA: TGCGCCAGCAGCTCGGACGCGTTTGCAACTAATGAAAAACTGTTTTTT. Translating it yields CASSSDAFATNEKLFF.

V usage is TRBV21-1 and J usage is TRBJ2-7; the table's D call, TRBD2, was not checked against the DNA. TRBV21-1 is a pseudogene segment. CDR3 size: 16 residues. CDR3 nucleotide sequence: TGTGCCAGCAGCAAACCCCTACTAGCGGGAGTATTCGAGCAGTACTTC. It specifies CASSKPLLAGVFEQYF.

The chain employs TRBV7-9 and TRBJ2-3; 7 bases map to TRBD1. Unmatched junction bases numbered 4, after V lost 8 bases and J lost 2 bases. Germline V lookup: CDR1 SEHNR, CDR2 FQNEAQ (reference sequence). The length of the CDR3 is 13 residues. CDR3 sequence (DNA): TGTGCCAGCTGGGGACAGTCCACAGATACGCAGTATTTT. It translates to CASWGQSTDTQYF.

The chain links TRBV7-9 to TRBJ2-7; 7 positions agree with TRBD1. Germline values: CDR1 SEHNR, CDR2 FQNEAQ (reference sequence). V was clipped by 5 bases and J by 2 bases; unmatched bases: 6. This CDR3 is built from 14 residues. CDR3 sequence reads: CASSLGTEPYEQYF. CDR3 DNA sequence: TGTGCCAGCAGCCTTGGGACAGAACCCTACGAGCAGTACTTC.

CDR3 coding DNA: TGTGCCAGCAGCCAAGATATAATAAGGGGAGAAGGGTTTTACGAGCAGTACTTC. This translates into CASSQDIIRGEGFYEQYF. The V call is TRBV4-2, the J call TRBJ2-7; perhaps D is TRBD1 or TRBD2 (5 bases each). The CDR3 is made up of 18 amino acids. CDR1 and CDR2 from the germline V gene are LGHNA and YNFKEQ. Trimming removed 0 bases at V and 4 bases at J, with 22 bases between.

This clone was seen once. CDR3 amino acids: CASSLVAGEWETQYF. The CDR3 coding sequence is TGTGCCAGCAGCTTAGTAGCGGGAGAGTGGGAGACCCAGTACTTC. J is TRBJ2-5 and V is TRBV7-2; TRBD2 aligns across 9 bases. The J segment lost 5 bases and the V segment lost 1 base, leaving 5 bases of the junction unmatched. The CDR3 contains 15 residues. Germline values: CDR1 SGHTA, CDR2 FQGNSA.

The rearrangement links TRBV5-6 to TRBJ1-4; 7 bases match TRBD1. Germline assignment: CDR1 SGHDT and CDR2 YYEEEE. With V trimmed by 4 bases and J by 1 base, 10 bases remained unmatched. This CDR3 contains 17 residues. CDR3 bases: TGTGCCAGCAGCCATTTGAAGGGGGCGGTAACTAATGAAAAACTGTTTTTT. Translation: CASSHLKGAVTNEKLFF.

CDR3 coding DNA: TGTGCTAGTGGTTTGGTAGGGGGACACCTCAATCAGCCCCAGCATTTT. It translates to CASGLVGGHLNQPQHF. The chain combines TRBV12-5 with TRBJ1-5; tentatively, D is TRBD1 (6 bases). Trimming cost V 0 bases and J 3 bases, with 12 bases left between them. Germline CDR1 and CDR2: LGHNT and FRNRAP. This CDR3 is 16 amino acids long.

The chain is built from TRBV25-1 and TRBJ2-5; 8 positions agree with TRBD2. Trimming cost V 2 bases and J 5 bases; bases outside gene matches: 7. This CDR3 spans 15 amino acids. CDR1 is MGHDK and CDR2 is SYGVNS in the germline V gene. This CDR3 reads CASSEKAGVGETQYF. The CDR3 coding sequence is TGTGCCAGCAGTGAAAAAGCGGGAGTGGGGGAGACCCAGTACTTC.

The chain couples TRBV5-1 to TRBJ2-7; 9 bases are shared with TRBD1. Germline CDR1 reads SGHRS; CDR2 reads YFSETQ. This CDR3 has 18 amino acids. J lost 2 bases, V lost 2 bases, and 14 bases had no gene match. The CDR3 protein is CASSLSLPGQGYAYEQYF. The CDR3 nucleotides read TGCGCCAGCAGCTTATCACTACCGGGACAGGGATATGCCTACGAGCAGTACTTC.

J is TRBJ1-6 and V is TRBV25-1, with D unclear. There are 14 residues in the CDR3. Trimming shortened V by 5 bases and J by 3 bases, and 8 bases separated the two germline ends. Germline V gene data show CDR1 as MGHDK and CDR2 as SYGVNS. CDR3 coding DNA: TGTGCCAGCAGTCTGGGCCACTATAATTCACCCCTCCACTTT. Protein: CASSLGHYNSPLHF.

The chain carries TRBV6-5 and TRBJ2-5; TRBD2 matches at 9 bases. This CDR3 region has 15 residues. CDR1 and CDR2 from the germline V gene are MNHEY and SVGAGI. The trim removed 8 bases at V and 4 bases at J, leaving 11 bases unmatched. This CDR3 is CASYTPAGGTETQYF. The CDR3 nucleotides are TGTGCCAGCTATACTCCCGCGGGAGGGACAGAGACCCAGTACTTC.

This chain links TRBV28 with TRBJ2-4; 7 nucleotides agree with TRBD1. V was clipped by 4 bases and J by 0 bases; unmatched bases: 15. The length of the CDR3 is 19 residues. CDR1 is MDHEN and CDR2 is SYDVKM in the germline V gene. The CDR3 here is CASSYQRGGAVLAKNIQYF. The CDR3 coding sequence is TGTGCCAGCAGTTACCAAAGAGGGGGCGCGGTCCTAGCCAAAAACATTCAGTACTTC.

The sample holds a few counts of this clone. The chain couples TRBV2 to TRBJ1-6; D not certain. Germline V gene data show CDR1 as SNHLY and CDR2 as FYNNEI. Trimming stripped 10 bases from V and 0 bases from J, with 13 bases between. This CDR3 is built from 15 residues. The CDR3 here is CATIAVSSYNSPLHF. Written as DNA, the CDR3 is TGTGCCACCATTGCCGTTAGCTCCTATAATTCACCCCTCCACTTT.

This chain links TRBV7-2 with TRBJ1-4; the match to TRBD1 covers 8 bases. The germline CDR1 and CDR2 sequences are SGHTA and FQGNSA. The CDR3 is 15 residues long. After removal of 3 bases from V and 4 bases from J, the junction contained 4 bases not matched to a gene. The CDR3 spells CASSFTGGNNEKLFF. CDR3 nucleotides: TGTGCCAGCAGCTTCACAGGGGGGAATAATGAAAAACTGTTTTTT.

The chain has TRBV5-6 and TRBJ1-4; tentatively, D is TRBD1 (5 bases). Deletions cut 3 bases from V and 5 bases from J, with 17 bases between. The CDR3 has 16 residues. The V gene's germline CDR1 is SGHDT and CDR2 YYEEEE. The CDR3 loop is CASSSTPFRGNEKLFF. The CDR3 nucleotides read TGTGCCAGCAGCTCTACCCCTTTTCGGGGGAATGAAAAACTGTTTTTT.

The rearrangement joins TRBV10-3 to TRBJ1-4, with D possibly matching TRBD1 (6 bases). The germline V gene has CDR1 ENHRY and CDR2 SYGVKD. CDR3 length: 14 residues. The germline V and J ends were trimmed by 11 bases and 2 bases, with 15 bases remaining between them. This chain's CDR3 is CAVRGGRTNEKLFF. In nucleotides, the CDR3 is TGTGCCGTAAGGGGGGGACGGACTAATGAAAAACTGTTTTTT.

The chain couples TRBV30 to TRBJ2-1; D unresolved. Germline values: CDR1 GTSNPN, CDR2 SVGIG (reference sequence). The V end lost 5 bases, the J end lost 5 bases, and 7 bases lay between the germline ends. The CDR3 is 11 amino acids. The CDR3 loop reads CAWGPNNEQFF. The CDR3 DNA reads TGTGCCTGGGGACCTAACAATGAGCAGTTCTTC.

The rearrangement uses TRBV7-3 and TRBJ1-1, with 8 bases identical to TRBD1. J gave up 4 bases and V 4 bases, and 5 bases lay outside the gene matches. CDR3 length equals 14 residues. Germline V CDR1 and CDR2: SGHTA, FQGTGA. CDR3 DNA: TGTGCCAGCAGCTCAGACAGGGGAGGCACTGAAGCTTTCTTT. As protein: CASSSDRGGTEAFF.

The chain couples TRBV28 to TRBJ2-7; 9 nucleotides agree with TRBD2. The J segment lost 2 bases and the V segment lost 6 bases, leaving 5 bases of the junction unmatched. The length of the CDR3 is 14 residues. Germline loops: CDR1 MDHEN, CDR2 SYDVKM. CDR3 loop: CASSLSGSPYEQYF. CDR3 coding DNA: TGTGCCAGCAGCCTTAGCGGGAGTCCCTACGAGCAGTACTTC.

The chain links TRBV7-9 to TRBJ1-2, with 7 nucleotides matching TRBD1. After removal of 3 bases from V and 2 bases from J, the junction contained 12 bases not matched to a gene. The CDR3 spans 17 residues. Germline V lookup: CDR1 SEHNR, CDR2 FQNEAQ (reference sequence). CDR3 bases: TGTGCCAGCAGCTTCTCCCCCGGGACAGCAACGAACTATGGCTACACCTTC. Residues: CASSFSPGTATNYGYTF.

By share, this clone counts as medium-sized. CDR3 protein: CASSLGGAVSYEQYF. The CDR3 DNA is TGTGCCAGCAGCTTGGGAGGGGCGGTATCCTACGAGCAGTACTTC. J is TRBJ2-7 and V is TRBV5-5, with D perhaps matching TRBD1 or TRBD2 (5 bases each). Germline values: CDR1 SGHKS, CDR2 YYEKEE (reference sequence). V was pared by 0 bases and J by 1 base, with 11 bases between. The CDR3 covers 15 residues. The whole variable domain, remainder taken from reference TRBV5-5 and TRBJ2-7, is DAGVTQSPTHLIKTRGQQVTLRCSPISGHKSVSWYQQVLGQGPQFIFQYYEKEERGRGNFPDRFSARQFPNYSSELNVNALLLGDSALYLCASSLGGAVSYEQYFGPGTRLTVT.

Here the CDR3 reads CASSQGWGNEKLFF. The DNA for the CDR3 is TGCGCCAGCAGCCAAGGCTGGGGGAATGAAAAACTGTTTTTT. The chain couples TRBV4-3 to TRBJ1-4; a possible D gene is TRBD1 (5 bases). V gave up 1 base and J gave up 5 bases, with 8 bases separating them. This CDR3 is built from 14 residues. Germline values: CDR1 LGHNA, CDR2 YSLEER.

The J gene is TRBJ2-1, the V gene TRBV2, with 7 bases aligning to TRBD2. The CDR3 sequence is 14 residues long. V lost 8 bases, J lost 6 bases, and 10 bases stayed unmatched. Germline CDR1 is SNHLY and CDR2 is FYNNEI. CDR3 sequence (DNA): TGTGCCAGCGACCGTCGGGGGGAGGGCAATGAGCAGTTCTTC. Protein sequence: CASDRRGEGNEQFF.

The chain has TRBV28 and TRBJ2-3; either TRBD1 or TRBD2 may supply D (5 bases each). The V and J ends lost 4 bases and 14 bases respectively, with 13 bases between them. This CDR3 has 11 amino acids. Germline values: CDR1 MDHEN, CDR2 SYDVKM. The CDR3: CASSSGTLGYF. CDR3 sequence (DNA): TGTGCCAGCAGTTCCGGGACGCTGGGGTATTTT. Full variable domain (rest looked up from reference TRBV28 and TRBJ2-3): DVKVTQSSRYLVKRTGEKVFLECVQDMDHENMFWYRQDPGLGLRLIYFSYDVKMKEKGDIPEGYSVSREKKERFSLILESASTNQTSMYLCASSSGTLGYFGPGTRLTVL.

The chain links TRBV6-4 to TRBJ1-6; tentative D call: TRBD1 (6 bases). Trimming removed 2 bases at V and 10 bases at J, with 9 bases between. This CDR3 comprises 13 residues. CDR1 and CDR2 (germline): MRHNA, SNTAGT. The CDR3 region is CASSDGRGSPLHF. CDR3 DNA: TGTGCCAGCAGTGACGGGAGGGGGTCACCCCTCCACTTT.

The CDR3, as DNA: TGTGCCAGCTCACTCCTCGCACAGAGCACAGATACGCAGTATTTT. This gives the protein CASSLLAQSTDTQYF. This chain uses TRBV18 with TRBJ2-3; D is uncertain. The germline V gene has CDR1 KGHSH and CDR2 LQKENI. V dropped 4 bases and J dropped 0 bases, with 11 bases sitting between them. The CDR3 consists of 15 residues.

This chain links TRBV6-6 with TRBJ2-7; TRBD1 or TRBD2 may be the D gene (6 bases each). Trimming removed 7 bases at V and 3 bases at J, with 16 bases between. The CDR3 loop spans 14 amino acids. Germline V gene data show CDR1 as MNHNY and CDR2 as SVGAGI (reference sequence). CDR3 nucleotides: TGTGCCAGCACCCAAGGTAGGGGGGTCTACGAGCAGTACTTC. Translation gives CASTQGRGVYEQYF.

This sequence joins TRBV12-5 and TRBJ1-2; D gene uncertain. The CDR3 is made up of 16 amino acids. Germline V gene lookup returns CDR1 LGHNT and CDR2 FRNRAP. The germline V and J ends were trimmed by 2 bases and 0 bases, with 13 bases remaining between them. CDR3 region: CASGLIRDLANYGYTF. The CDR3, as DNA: TGTGCTAGTGGTTTGATTCGAGATCTAGCTAACTATGGCTACACCTTC.